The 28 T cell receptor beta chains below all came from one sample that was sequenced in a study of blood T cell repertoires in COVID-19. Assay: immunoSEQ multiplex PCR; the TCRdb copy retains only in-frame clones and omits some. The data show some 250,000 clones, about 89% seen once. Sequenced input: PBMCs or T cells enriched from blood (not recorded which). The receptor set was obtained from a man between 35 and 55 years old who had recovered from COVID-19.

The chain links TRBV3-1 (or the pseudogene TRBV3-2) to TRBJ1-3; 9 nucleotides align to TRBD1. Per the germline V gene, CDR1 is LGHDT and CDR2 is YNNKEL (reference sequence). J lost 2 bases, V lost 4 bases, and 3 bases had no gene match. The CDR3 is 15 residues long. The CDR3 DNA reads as TGTGCCAGCAGCCCCTGGGACAGGGCTGGAAACACCATATATTTT. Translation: CASSPWDRAGNTIYF.

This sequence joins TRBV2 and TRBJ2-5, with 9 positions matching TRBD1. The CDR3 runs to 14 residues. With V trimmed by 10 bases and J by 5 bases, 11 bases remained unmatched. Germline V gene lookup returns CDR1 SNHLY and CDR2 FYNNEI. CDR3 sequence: CANQGGQGLETQYF. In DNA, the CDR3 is TGTGCCAACCAAGGAGGACAGGGGTTGGAGACCCAGTACTTC.

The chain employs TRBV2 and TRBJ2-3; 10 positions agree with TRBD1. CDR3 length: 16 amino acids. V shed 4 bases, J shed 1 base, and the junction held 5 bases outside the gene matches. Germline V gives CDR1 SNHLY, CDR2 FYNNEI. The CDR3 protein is CASSGTGGRGTDTQYF. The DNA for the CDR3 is TGTGCCAGCAGTGGGACAGGGGGTCGAGGCACAGATACGCAGTATTTT. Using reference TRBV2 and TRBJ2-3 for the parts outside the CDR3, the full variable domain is EPEVTQTPSHQVTQMGQEVILRCVPISNHLYFYWYRQILGQKVEFLVSFYNNEISEKSEIFDDQFSVERPDGSNFTLKIRSTKLEDSAMYFCASSGTGGRGTDTQYFGPGTRLTVL.

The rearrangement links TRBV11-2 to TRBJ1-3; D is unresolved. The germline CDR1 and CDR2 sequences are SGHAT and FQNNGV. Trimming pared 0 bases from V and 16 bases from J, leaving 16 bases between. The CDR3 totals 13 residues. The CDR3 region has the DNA TGTGCCAGCAGCTTAGAACCCCGGGTCCCAAGGTATTTT. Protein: CASSLEPRVPRYF.

The CDR3 DNA follows: TGTGCCACCAGTGCAGGGGGAAACACTGAAGCTTTCTTT. Its protein product is CATSAGGNTEAFF. The V and J genes are TRBV24-1 and TRBJ1-1; the match to TRBD1 covers 7 bases. The CDR3 totals 13 residues. The germline CDR1 and CDR2 sequences are KGHDR and SFDVKD. With V trimmed by 5 bases and J by 2 bases, 1 base remained unmatched.

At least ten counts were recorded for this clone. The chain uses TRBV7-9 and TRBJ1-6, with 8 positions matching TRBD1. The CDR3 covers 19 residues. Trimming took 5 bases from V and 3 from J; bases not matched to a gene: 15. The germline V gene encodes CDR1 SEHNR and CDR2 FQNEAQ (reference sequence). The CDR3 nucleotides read TGTGCCAGCAGCCGCCAAAGGGACAGGCTAGGAGTCTATAATTCACCCCTCCACTTT. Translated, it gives CASSRQRDRLGVYNSPLHF.

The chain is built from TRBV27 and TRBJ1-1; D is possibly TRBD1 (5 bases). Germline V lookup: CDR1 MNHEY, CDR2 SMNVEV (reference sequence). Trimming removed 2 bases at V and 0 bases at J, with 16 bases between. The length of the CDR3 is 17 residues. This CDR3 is CASSLTSLQDMNTEAFF. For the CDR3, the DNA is TGTGCCAGCAGTTTAACCTCTCTGCAGGACATGAACACTGAAGCTTTCTTT.

The CDR3 coding sequence is TGTGCCAGCAGCCCCGGAGGTTCACCCCTCCACTTT. It translates to CASSPGGSPLHF. The rearrangement links TRBV12-3 or TRBV12-4 to TRBJ1-6; D remains ambiguous. Trimming took off 6 bases at V and 9 bases at J, with 9 bases between the two ends. This CDR3 is 12 amino acids long.

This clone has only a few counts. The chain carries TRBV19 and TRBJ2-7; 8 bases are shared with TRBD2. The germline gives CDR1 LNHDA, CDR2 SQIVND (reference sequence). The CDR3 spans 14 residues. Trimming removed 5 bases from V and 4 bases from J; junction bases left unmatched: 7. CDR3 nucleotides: TGTGCCAGTAGTTTGGCTAGCGGGTGGTACGAGCAGTACTTC. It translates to CASSLASGWYEQYF.

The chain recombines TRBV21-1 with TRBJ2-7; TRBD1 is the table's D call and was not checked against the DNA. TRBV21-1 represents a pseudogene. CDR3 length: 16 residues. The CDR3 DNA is TGTGCCAGCAGCAAAGGAAACCAAACAGGGACCTACGAGCAGTACTTC. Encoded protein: CASSKGNQTGTYEQYF.

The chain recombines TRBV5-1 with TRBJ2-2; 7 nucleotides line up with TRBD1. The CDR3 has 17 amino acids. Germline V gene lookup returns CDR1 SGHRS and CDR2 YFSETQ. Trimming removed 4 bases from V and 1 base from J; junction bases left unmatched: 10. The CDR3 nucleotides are TGCGCCAGCAGCCCTACATCCGGGACAGTGAACACCGGGGAGCTGTTTTTT. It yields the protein CASSPTSGTVNTGELFF.

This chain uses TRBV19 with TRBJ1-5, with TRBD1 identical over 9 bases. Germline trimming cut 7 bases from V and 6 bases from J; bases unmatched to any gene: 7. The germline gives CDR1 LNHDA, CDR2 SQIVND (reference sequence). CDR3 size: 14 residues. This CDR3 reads CASNLDRGGQPQHF. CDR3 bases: TGTGCCAGTAACCTGGACAGGGGTGGTCAGCCCCAGCATTTT.

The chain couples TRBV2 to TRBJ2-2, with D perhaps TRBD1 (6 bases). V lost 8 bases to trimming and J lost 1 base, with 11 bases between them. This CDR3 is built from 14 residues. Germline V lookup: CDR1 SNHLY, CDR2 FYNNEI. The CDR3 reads CASGGRMNTGELFF. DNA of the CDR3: TGTGCCAGCGGGGGCAGAATGAACACCGGGGAGCTGTTTTTT.

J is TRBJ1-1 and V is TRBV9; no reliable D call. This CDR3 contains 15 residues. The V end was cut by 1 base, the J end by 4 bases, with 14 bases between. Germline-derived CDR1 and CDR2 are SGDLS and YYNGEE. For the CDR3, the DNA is TGTGCCAGCAGCGTACTAGCAGGTAGTTTCACTGAAGCTTTCTTT. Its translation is CASSVLAGSFTEAFF.

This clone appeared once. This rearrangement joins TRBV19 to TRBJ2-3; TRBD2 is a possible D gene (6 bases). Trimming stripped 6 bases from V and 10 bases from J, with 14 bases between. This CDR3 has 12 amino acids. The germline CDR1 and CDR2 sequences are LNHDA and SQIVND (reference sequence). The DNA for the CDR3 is TGTGCCAGTAGCTTGGGGGGAGCCGCGCAGTATTTT. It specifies CASSLGGAAQYF.

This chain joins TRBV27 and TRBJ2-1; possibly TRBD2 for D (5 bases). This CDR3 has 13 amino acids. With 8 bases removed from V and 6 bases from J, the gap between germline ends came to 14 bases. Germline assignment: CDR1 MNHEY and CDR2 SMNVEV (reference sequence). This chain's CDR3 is CASSGVSGNEQFF. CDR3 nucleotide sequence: TGTGCCAGCTCCGGGGTCTCGGGCAATGAGCAGTTCTTC.

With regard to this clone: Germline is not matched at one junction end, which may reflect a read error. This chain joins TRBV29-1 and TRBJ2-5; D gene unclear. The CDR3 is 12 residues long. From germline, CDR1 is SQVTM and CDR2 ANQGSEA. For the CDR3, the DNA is TGCAGCGTTGTCGGGTTCCAAGAGTCCCAGTACTTC. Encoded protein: CSVVGFQESQYF.

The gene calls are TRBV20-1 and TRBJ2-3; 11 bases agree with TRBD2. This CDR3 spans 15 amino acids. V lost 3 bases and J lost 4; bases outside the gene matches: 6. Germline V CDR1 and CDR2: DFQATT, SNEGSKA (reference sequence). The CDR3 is CSASMIAGGPDTQYF. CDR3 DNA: TGCAGTGCTAGTATGATAGCGGGAGGGCCAGATACGCAGTATTTT.

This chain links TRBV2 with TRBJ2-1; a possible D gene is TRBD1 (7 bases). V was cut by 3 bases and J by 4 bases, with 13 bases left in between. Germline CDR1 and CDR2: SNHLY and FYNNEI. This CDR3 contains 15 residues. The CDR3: CASSEWQGGYNEQFF. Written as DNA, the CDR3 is TGTGCCAGCAGTGAGTGGCAGGGGGGTTACAATGAGCAGTTCTTC.

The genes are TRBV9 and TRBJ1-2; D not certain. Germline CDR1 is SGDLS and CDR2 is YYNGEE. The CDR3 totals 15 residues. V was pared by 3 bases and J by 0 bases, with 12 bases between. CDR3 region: CASSARTHTNYGYTF. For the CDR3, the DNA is TGTGCCAGCAGCGCCCGGACTCATACTAACTATGGCTACACCTTC.

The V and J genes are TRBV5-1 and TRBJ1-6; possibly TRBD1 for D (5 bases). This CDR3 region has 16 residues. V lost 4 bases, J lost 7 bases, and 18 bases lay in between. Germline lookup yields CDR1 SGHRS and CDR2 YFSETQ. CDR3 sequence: CASSKGPREENSPLHF. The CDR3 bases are TGCGCCAGCAGCAAGGGACCGAGGGAGGAGAATTCACCCCTCCACTTT.

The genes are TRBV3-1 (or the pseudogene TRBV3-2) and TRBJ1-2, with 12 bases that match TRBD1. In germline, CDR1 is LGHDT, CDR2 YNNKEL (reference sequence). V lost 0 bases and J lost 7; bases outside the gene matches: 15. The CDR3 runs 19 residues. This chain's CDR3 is CASSQDIPGTGGVRGGYTF. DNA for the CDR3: TGTGCCAGCAGCCAAGATATCCCCGGGACAGGGGGCGTAAGGGGTGGCTACACCTTC.

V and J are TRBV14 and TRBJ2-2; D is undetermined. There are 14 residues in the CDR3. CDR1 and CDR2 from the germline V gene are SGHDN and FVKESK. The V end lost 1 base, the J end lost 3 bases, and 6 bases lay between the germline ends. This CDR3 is CASSQVPDTGELFF. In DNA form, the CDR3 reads TGTGCCAGCAGCCAAGTTCCAGACACCGGGGAGCTGTTTTTT.

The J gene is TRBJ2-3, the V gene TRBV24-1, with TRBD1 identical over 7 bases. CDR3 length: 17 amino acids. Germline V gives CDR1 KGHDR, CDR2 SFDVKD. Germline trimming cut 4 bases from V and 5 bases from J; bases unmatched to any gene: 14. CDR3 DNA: TGTGCCACCAGTGACCCGACAGGGCAAGGTCCCAGAGATACGCAGTATTTT. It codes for CATSDPTGQGPRDTQYF.

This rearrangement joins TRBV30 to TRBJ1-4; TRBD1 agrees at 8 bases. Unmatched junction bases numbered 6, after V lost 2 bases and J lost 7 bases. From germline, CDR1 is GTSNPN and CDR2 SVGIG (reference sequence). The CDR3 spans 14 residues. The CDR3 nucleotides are TGTGCCTGGAGTTCACAGGGGGGAGGTGAAAAACTGTTTTTT. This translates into CAWSSQGGGEKLFF.

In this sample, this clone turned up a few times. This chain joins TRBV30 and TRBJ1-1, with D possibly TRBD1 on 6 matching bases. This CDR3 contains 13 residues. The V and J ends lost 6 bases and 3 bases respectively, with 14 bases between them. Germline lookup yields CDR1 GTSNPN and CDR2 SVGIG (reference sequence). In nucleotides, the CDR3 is TGTGCCTGTTCGACAGGAGGACACACTGAAGCTTTCTTT. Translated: CACSTGGHTEAFF. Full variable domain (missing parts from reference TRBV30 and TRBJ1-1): SQTIHQWPATLVQPVGSPLSLECTVEGTSNPNLYWYRQAAGRGLQLLFYSVGIGQISSEVPQNLSASRPQDRQFILSSKKLLLSDSGFYLCACSTGGHTEAFFGQGTRLTVV.

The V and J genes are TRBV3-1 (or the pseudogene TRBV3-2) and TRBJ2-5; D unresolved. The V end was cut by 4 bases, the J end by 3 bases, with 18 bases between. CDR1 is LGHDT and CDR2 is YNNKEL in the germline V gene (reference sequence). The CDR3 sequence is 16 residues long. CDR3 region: CASSPRTAVRKETQYF. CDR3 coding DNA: TGTGCCAGCAGCCCTCGCACGGCGGTTAGGAAAGAGACCCAGTACTTC.

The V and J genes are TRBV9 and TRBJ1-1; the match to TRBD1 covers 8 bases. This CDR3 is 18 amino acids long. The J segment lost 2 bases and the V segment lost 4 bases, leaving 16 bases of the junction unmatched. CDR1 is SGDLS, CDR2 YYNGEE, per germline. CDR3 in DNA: TGTGCCAGCAGCACGTCGAGACAGGGGAAGGTCTTCAACACTGAAGCTTTCTTT. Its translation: CASSTSRQGKVFNTEAFF.